The 7 T cell receptor beta chains listed next were all sequenced from one sample in a study of T cells expressing NK-cell markers. Reanalyzing the 5' RACE reads, TCRdb keeps one entry per CDR3 protein, without DNA. The sample data list about 150,000 distinct CDR3 sequences. The specimen sequenced was blood T cells: a sorted CD56 or NKG2C T cell subset, CD4+ or CD8+ T cells, or bulk PBMC T cells (not recorded which). Receptors were obtained from a woman in her forties or fifties in good health.

This chain links TRBV20-1 with TRBJ1-1; absent DNA, TCRdb's TRBD1 call cannot be checked. CDR1 is DFQATT and CDR2 is SNEGSKA in the germline V gene (reference sequence). This CDR3 is built from 13 residues. CDR3 sequence reads: CSARWGYNTEAFF.

This rearrangement joins TRBV12-3 or TRBV12-4 to TRBJ2-1; TCRdb outputs TRBD2, but without DNA this stays unchecked. The CDR3 extends over 18 amino acids. The CDR3 loop is CASSQGLAGEASYNEQFF.

The gene calls are TRBV12-3 or TRBV12-4 and TRBJ2-7; TCRdb outputs TRBD2, but without DNA this stays unchecked. The CDR3 runs to 15 residues. CDR3 sequence reads: CASSGELAGVNEQYF.

The chain uses TRBV20-1 and TRBJ2-1; TCRdb designates TRBD2, a call that cannot be tested without DNA. The germline CDR1 and CDR2 sequences are DFQATT and SNEGSKA (reference sequence). The CDR3 is made up of 14 amino acids. CDR3 sequence reads: CSALPLAGEIEQFF.

The rearrangement joins TRBV11-2 to TRBJ2-5; TCRdb picks TRBD1, but there is no DNA to check that call. This CDR3 comprises 18 residues. CDR1 is SGHAT, CDR2 FQNNGV, per germline. The CDR3 loop reads CASSPFSPTGLYQETQYF.

This rearrangement joins TRBV27 to TRBJ2-3; TCRdb's D gene call, TRBD2, goes unchecked for lack of DNA. Germline CDR1 MNHEY, CDR2 SMNVEV (reference sequence). The CDR3 is 17 residues long. CDR3 residues: CASSLKGRRWGTDTQYF.

The rearrangement links TRBV12-3 or TRBV12-4 to TRBJ1-5. The CDR3 length is 13 residues. This CDR3 is CASSSIANQPQHF.